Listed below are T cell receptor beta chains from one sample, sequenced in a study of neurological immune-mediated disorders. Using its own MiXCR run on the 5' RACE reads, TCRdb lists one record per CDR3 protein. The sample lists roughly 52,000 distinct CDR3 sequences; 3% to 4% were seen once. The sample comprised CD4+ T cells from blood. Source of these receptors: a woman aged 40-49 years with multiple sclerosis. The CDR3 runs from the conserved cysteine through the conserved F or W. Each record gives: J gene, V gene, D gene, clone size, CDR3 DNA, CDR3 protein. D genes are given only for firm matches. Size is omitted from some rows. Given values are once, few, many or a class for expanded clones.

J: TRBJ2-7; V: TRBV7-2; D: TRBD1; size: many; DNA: TGTGCCAGCAGCTTAGCGACAGGGAGCTCCTACGAGCAGTACTTC; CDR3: CASSLATGSSYEQYF
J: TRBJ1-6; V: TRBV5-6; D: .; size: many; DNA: TGTGCCAGCAGCTTAACCGGGACCTATAATTCACCCCTCCACTTT; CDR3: CASSLTGTYNSPLHF
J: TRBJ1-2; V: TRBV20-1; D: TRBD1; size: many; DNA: TGCAGTGCTGGACAGGGAGGCTATGGCTACACCTTC; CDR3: CSAGQGGYGYTF
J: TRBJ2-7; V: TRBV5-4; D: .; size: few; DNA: TGTGCCAGCAGGACGAATACGAGGACCGAGCAGTACTTC; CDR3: CASRTNTRTEQYF
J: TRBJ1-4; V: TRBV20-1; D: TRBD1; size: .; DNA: TGCAGTGCTAGAGAGGACAGGGCGAGTGGTCTTAATGAAAAACTGTTTTTT; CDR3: CSAREDRASGLNEKLFF
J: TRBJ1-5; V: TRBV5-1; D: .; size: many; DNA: TGCGCCAGCAGCTTGAGCTTCAATCAGCCCCAGCATTTT; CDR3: CASSLSFNQPQHF
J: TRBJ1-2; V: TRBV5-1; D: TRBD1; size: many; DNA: TGCGCCAGCAGCGTTCTAGGGACAGGGTCCCACTATGGCTACACCTTC; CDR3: CASSVLGTGSHYGYTF
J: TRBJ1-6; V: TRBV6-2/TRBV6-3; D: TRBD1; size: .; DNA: TGTGCCAGCAGTCAGGGGGGGCTTGGTTCACCCCTCCACTTT; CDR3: CASSQGGLGSPLHF
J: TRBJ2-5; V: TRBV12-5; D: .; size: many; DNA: TGTGCTAGTGGTTTGGGGGCCACCCAAGAGACCCAGTACTTC; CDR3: CASGLGATQETQYF
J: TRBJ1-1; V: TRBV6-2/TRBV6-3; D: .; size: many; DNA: TGTGCCAGCAGTTCTATCGGGGTAACTTTCTTT; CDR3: CASSSIGVTFF
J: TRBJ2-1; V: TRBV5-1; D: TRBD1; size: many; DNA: TGCGCCAGCAGACCGGACAGGGGAACTAATGAGCAGTTCTTC; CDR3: CASRPDRGTNEQFF
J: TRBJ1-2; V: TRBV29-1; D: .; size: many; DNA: TGCAGCGTTTTTCGGCAGGGTAGTGGCTACACCTTC; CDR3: CSVFRQGSGYTF
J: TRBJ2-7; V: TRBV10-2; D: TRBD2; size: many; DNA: TGCGCCAGCAGAGATAGCGGGGACTCCTACGAGCAGTACTTC; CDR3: CASRDSGDSYEQYF
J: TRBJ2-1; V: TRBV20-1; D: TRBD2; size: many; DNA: TGCAGTGCTAGTGGGGGACTAGCGGGGTACAATGAGCAGTTCTTC; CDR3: CSASGGLAGYNEQFF
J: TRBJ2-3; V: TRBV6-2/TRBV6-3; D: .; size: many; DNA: TGTGCCAGCAGTTATTTGGGGACTAGCACAGATACGCAGTATTTT; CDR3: CASSYLGTSTDTQYF
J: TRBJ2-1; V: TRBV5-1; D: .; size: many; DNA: TGCGCCAGCAGCTCGGAGGTAGGCTCCTACAATGAGCAGTTCTTC; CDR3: CASSSEVGSYNEQFF
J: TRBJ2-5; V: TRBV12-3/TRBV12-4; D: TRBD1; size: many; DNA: TGTGCCAGCAGTTTACGACAGGGTGTTGAAACCCAGTACTTC; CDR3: CASSLRQGVETQYF
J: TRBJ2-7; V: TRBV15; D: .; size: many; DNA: TGTGCCACCAGCAGAGACCCGGGTCGGTACGAGCAGTACTTC; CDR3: CATSRDPGRYEQYF
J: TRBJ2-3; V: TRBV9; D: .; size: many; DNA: TGTGCCAGCAGCGTAGGAGGCGGAGGTACGCAGTATTTT; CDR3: CASSVGGGGTQYF
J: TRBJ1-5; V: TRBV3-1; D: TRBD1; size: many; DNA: TGTGCCAGCAGCGGGGAAGCAGGGGGAAGCAATCAGCCCCAGCATTTT; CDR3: CASSGEAGGSNQPQHF
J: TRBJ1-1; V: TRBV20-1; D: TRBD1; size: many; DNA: TGCAGTGCCACCCGGAGGACAGGCAACACTGAAGCTTTCTTT; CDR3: CSATRRTGNTEAFF
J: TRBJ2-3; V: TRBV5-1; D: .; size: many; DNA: TGCGCCAGCAAGTCCAGGGGGGTTAGCACAGATACGCAGTATTTT; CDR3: CASKSRGVSTDTQYF
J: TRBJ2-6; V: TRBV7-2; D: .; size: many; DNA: TGTGCCAGCAGTCGTAAATCGGCGGGGGCAGGGGCCAACGTCCTGACTTTC; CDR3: CASSRKSAGAGANVLTF
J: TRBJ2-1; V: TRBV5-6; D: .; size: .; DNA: TGTGCCAGCAGCTTGGCCGAGTTTCCCTACAATGAGCAGTTCTTC; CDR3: CASSLAEFPYNEQFF
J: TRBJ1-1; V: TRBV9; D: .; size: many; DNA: TGTGCCAGCAGCGTAGTTGGGCCAGGTCACATGAACACTGAAGCTTTCTTT; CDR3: CASSVVGPGHMNTEAFF
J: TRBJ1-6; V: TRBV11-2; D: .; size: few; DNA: TGTGCCAGCAGCTTAAGCAGGTGGGATTCACCCCTCCACTTT; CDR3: CASSLSRWDSPLHF
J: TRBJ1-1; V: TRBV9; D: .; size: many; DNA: TGTGCCAGCAGCGATGGGGGGTGGCCGAACACTGAAGCTTTCTTT; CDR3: CASSDGGWPNTEAFF
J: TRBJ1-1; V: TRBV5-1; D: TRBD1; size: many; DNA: TGCGCCAGCAGCCCAGGGGGCGAGAACACTGAAGCTTTCTTT; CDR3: CASSPGGENTEAFF
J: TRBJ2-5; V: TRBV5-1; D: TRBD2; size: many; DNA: TGCGCCAGCAGCTTGATGGGACTAGCCGGAGAGACCCAGTACTTC; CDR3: CASSLMGLAGETQYF
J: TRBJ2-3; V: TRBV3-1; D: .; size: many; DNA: TGTGCCAGCAGCCTTCCGGGACGAAGCACAGATACGCAGTATTTT; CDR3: CASSLPGRSTDTQYF
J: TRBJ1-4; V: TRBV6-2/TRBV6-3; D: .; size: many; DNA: TGTGCCACAGTCGGCCACGGGGAGGAAAAACTGTTTTTT; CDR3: CATVGHGEEKLFF
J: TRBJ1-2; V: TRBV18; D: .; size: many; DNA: TGTGCCAGCTCACCGGAAAGGGTGCATGGCTACACCTTC; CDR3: CASSPERVHGYTF
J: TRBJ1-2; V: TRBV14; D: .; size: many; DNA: TGTGCCAGCAGCCATGAGGCAGGATATGGCTACACCTTC; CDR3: CASSHEAGYGYTF
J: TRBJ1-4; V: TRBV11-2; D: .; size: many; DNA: TGTGCCAGCAGCTCCATCCACAGGGAAGGAAAACTGTTTTTT; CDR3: CASSSIHREGKLFF
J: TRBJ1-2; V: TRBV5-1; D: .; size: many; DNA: TGCGCCAGCAGCTTGGCGCGGTTTGAAGGCTACACCTTC; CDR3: CASSLARFEGYTF
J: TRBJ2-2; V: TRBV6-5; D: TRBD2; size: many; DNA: TGTGCCAGCAGGATTCCGGGACTAGCGGGAACCGGGGAGCTGTTTTTT; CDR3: CASRIPGLAGTGELFF
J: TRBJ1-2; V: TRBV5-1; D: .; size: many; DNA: TGCGCCAGCAGCTTAGAGGGGGGCGCACGGAATGGCTACACCTTC; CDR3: CASSLEGGARNGYTF
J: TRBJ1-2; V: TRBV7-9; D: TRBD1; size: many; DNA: TGTGCCAGCAGCTTACAGGGGGCCCTCACCTTC; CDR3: CASSLQGALTF
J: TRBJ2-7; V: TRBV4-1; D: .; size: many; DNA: TGCGCCAGCAGCCTCACGGGCGGATCCTACGAGCAGTACTTC; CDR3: CASSLTGGSYEQYF